One and the same sample provided the 6 T cell receptor beta chains below, sequenced in a study of vaccination and CD4 T cells after COVID-19. Via MiXCR, TCRdb re-called the PCR reads, giving one row per CDR3 protein. The sample records 20,000 to 25,000 distinct CDR3 sequences, around 57% being singletons. This sample comprised CD4+ T cells from blood, obtained before SARS-CoV-2 vaccination. Source of these receptors: a human donor who had recovered from COVID-19.

The CDR3 protein is CATSDPKLGPGRETQYF. The CDR3 DNA reads TGTGCCACCAGTGATCCTAAGTTGGGCCCCGGGCGTGAGACCCAGTACTTC. The rearrangement joins TRBV24-1 to TRBJ2-5, with D hard to call. The CDR3 loop spans 17 amino acids. CDR1 KGHDR and CDR2 SFDVKD come from the germline V gene. V was pared by 3 bases and J by 5 bases, with 21 bases between.

The table lists this clonotype with a few counts. The chain combines TRBV2 with TRBJ1-1; a possible D gene is TRBD1 (5 bases). V shed 7 bases and J shed 0 bases, with 9 bases lying between them. Germline assignment: CDR1 SNHLY and CDR2 FYNNEI. CDR3 length equals 13 residues. The CDR3 sequence is CASMMDMNTEAFF. In nucleotides, the CDR3 is TGTGCCAGCATGATGGACATGAACACTGAAGCTTTCTTT.

J is TRBJ1-2 and V is TRBV5-1, with D tentatively TRBD1 (5 bases). Between the trimmed V and J ends, which lost 3 bases and 5 bases, there was a span of 14 bases. CDR1 SGHRS and CDR2 YFSETQ come from the germline V gene. The CDR3 runs to 14 residues. The CDR3 nucleotides read TGCGCCAGCAGCTGGGAAGGGGAGGAATATGGCTACACCTTC. Translated: CASSWEGEEYGYTF.

This chain joins TRBV6-5 and TRBJ2-2; D could derive from TRBD1 or TRBD2 (5 bases each). Trimming stripped 0 bases from V and 1 base from J, with 9 bases between. The germline V gene has CDR1 MNHEY and CDR2 SVGAGI. This CDR3 is built from 16 residues. The CDR3 DNA is TGTGCCAGCAGTTACTCGTGGGGGAGGAACACCGGGGAGCTGTTTTTT. This translates into CASSYSWGRNTGELFF.

The CDR3 spells CATSGGLGPYEQYF. In DNA, the CDR3 is TGTGCCACCAGCGGAGGACTAGGTCCCTACGAGCAGTACTTC. The J gene is TRBJ2-7, the V gene TRBV15, with TRBD2 matching over 7 bases. Per germline, CDR1 LNHNV and CDR2 YYDKDF (reference sequence). Losses at the gene ends were 5 bases for V and 2 bases for J; bases not matched to a gene: 6. The CDR3 has 14 residues.

The genes are TRBV20-1 and TRBJ1-5; no definite D call. Germline lookup yields CDR1 DFQATT and CDR2 SNEGSKA (reference sequence). The ends were cut back, 0 bases at V and 6 bases at J, with 12 bases in the middle. The length of the CDR3 is 14 residues. The CDR3 region has the DNA TGCAGTGCTAGAGAAGAGGAGGTTCCTCAGCCCCAGCATTTT. Protein sequence: CSAREEEVPQPQHF.